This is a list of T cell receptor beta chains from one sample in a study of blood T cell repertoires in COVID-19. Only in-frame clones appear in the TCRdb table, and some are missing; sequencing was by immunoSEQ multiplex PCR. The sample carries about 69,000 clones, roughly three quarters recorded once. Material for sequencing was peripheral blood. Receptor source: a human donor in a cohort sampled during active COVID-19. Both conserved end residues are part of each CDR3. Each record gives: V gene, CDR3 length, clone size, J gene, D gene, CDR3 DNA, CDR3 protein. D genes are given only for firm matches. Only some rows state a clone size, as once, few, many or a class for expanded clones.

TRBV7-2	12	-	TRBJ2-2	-	TGTGCCAGCAGCCTCTCTCAGGGGAAGGTGTTTTTT	CASSLSQGKVFF
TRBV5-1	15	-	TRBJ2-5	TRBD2	TGCGCCAGCAGGGGAACGGGAGGGAGTTCAGAGACCCAGTACTTC	CASRGTGGSSETQYF
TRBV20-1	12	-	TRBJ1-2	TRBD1	TGCAGTGCTACTGACAGGGTAGATGGCTACACCTTC	CSATDRVDGYTF
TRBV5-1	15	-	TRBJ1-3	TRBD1	TGCGCCAGCAGCAGGGGACAGGACTCTGGAAACACCATATATTTT	CASSRGQDSGNTIYF
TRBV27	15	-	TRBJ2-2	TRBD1	TGTGCCAGCAGTGAGACAGGGGGCGAAACCGGGGAGCTGTTTTTT	CASSETGGETGELFF
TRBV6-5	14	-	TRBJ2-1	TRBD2	TGTGCCAGCAGGGGACTAGCGGGACACAATGAGCAGTTCTTC	CASRGLAGHNEQFF
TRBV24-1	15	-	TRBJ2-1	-	TGTGCCACCAGTGATTTTCGCGGGGCTAGGAATGAGCAGTTCTTC	CATSDFRGARNEQFF
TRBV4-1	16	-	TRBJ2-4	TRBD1	TGCGCCAGCAGCCAAGTCCCCGGACAGGGGGAAAACATTCAGTACTTC	CASSQVPGQGENIQYF
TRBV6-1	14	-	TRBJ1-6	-	TGTGCCAGCAGTGAACTTACAGGGAATTCACCCCTCCACTTT	CASSELTGNSPLHF
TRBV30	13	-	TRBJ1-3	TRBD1	TGTGCCTGGGGGACAGGGGTTGAAAACACCATATATTTT	CAWGTGVENTIYF
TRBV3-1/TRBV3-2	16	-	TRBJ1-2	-	TGTGCCAGCAGCCAAGAGTACGGGGACACCATCTATGGCTACACCTTC	CASSQEYGDTIYGYTF
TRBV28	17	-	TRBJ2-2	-	TGTGCCAGCAGTTTCGACGACATTCCGGCTAACACCGGGGAGCTGTTTTTT	CASSFDDIPANTGELFF
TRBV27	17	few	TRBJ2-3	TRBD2	TGTGCCAGCACCGGACTAGCGGGAGCGGGTTGGACAGATACGCAGTATTTT	CASTGLAGAGWTDTQYF
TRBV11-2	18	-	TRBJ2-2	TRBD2	TGTGCCAGCAGCTTAGGGTTGGCGGGGGTGAAAAACACCGGGGAGCTGTTTTTT	CASSLGLAGVKNTGELFF
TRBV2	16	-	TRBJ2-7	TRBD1	TGTGCCAGCACCCAATGGATAAGGACAGGCGCTTACGAGCAGTACTTC	CASTQWIRTGAYEQYF
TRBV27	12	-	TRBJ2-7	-	TGTGCCAGCAGACAGGGCACCTACGAGCAGTACTTC	CASRQGTYEQYF
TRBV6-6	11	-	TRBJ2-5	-	TGTGCCAGCAGTTACCTCGAGACCCAGTACTTC	CASSYLETQYF
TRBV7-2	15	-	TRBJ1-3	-	TGTGCCAGCAGCTTAGTGGGGGCAGGGGGAAACACCATATATTTT	CASSLVGAGGNTIYF
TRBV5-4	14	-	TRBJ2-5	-	TGTGCCAGCAGCTCGTCCGGACAAGGGGTCAAGGAGTACTTC	CASSSSGQGVKEYF
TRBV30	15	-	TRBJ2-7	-	TGTGCCTGGAGTGGGGGACTGCAAAGCTCCTACGAGCAGTACTTC	CAWSGGLQSSYEQYF
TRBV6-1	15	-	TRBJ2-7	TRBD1	TGTGCCAGCAGTGACGCGGGACAGGGGGCTTTCGAGCAGTACTTC	CASSDAGQGAFEQYF
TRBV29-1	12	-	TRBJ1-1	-	TGCAGCGTGAGGCGGGACTCCTTTGAAGCTTTCTTT	CSVRRDSFEAFF
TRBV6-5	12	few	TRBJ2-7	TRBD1	TGTGCCAGCGGGACAGGGGGTTACGAGCAGTACTTC	CASGTGGYEQYF
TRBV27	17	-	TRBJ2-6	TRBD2	TGTGCCAGCAGACTAGCGGGGGGCCTATCTGGGGCCAACGTCCTGACTTTC	CASRLAGGLSGANVLTF
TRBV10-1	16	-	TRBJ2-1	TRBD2	TGCGCCAGCAGTGAGTCTCGGCCTAGCGGGGGCGATGAGCAGTTCTTC	CASSESRPSGGDEQFF
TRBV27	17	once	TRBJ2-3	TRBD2	TGTGCCAGCTACCTAGCGGGTTCCTCCGGAGGGGCAGATACGCAGTATTTT	CASYLAGSSGGADTQYF
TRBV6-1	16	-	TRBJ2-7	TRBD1	TGTGCCAGCAGTGAACCTCGGACAGGGACGGGCTACGAGCAGTACTTC	CASSEPRTGTGYEQYF
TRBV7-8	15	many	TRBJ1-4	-	TGTGCCAGCAGCTTAGCGGGTGGGGCGGGAGAAAAACTGTTTTTT	CASSLAGGAGEKLFF
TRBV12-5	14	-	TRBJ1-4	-	TGTGCTAGTGGTTCCCGACAGCCCGAGAGCCGAAGGGCTTTT	CASGSRQPESRRAF
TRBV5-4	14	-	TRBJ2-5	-	TGTGCCAGCAGCTTGCCGGGGGAGAAGGAGACCCAGTACTTC	CASSLPGEKETQYF
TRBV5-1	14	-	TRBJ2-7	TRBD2	TGCGCCAGCGGGAGGACTAGCGGGACCTACGAGCAGTACTTC	CASGRTSGTYEQYF
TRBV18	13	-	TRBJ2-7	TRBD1	TGTGCCAGCTCACCAGGAGGGACAGGGGAGCAGTACTTC	CASSPGGTGEQYF
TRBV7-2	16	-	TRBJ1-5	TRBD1	TGTGCCAGCACGGACGGGACAGCATATAGCAATCAGCCCCAGCATTTT	CASTDGTAYSNQPQHF
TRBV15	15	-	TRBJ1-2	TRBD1	TGTGCCACCAGTATTGGCGGACAGGGTAACTATGGCTACACCTTC	CATSIGGQGNYGYTF
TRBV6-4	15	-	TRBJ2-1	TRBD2	TGTGCCAGCAGCGGGAGCGGGAGCGGGGGCAATGAGCAGTTCTTC	CASSGSGSGGNEQFF
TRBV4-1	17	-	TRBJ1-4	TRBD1	TGCGCCAGCAGCCACGTGGGACAGGTCGCAACTAATGAAAAACTGTTTTTT	CASSHVGQVATNEKLFF
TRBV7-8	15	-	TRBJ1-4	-	TGTGCCAGCAGCTTGGGCACAGGGTATGAAACAGAACTGTTTTTT	CASSLGTGYETELFF
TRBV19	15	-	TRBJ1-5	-	TGTGCCAGTAGAAACAGTCAATATAGCAATCAGCCCCAGCATTTT	CASRNSQYSNQPQHF
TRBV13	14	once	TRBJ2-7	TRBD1	TGTGCCAGCAGCGCTCTCGGGACAGCCTACGAGCAGTACTTC	CASSALGTAYEQYF
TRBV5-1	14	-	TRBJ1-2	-	TGCGCCAGCAGTCCCGCAGGGATAAACTATGGCTACACCTTC	CASSPAGINYGYTF
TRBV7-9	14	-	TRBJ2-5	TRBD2	TGTGCCAGCAGGCCCGGGGGGGCCCTAGAGACCCAGTACTTC	CASRPGGALETQYF
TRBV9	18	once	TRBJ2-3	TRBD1	TGTGCCAGCAGCGTAGCCTTAGAGGGGGCCCTGAGCACAGATACGCAGTATTTT	CASSVALEGALSTDTQYF
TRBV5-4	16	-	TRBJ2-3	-	TGTGCCAGCAGCGTAGGGGGAACTAGCGGCACAGATACGCAGTATTTT	CASSVGGTSGTDTQYF
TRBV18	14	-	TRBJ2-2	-	TGTGCCAGCTCACCCCCCGCGGACACCGGGGAGCTGTTTTTT	CASSPPADTGELFF
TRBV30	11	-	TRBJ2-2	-	TGTGCCTGCGGGGACACCGGGGAGCTGTTTTTT	CACGDTGELFF